Below, one TCR beta chain is given with its context. The record originates from a study of cytomegalovirus exposure and HLA in healthy donors. On the study more broadly: Of a few hundred genotyped donors, 81% grouped in the Caucasian-associated ancestry cluster.

Trimming cost V 0 bases and J 3 bases, with 13 bases left between them. CDR3 size: 15 residues. The germline CDR1 and CDR2 sequences are SGHRS and YFSETQ. PCR involved 60 Vbeta and 13 Jbeta primers. Only in-frame clones appear in the TCRdb table, and some are missing; sequencing was by immunoSEQ multiplex PCR. The table lists 150,000 to 200,000 clones, 60% to 80% of them singletons. This TCR derives from a man aged 25-45 years in good health and CMV-seropositive. J is TRBJ2-7 and V is TRBV5-1, with D perhaps matching TRBD1 (5 bases). The specimen was PBMCs. CDR3 DNA: TGCGCCAGCAGCTTGGGCGTAACAGGACACTACGAGCAGTACTTC. Translated, it gives CASSLGVTGHYEQYF.